This TCR beta chain was sequenced for a study of T-cell reconstitution after alpha-beta-depleted transplantation in children. This clonotype was recorded a few times. V lost 0 bases and J 6 bases, leaving 8 bases between the germline ends. The CDR3 consists of 13 residues. Germline CDR1 and CDR2: LGHNA and YNFKEQ. For TCRbeta, the library was prepared with unique molecular identifiers. A single record per CDR3 protein comes from TCRdb applying MiXCR to the PCR reads. The profile shows roughly 300,000 distinct CDR3 sequences, 9.9% of them singletons. The sequencing here drew on PBMCs from the stem cell graft donor, taken from the stem cell graft. The gene calls are TRBV4-2 and TRBJ1-1; D perhaps matches TRBD1 (5 bases). The receptor was isolated from a human donor who donated a stem cell graft to a child with SCID. In nucleotides, the CDR3 is TGTGCCAGCAGCCAAGATTTGGGGGCTGAAGCTTTCTTT. Translating it yields CASSQDLGAEAFF.